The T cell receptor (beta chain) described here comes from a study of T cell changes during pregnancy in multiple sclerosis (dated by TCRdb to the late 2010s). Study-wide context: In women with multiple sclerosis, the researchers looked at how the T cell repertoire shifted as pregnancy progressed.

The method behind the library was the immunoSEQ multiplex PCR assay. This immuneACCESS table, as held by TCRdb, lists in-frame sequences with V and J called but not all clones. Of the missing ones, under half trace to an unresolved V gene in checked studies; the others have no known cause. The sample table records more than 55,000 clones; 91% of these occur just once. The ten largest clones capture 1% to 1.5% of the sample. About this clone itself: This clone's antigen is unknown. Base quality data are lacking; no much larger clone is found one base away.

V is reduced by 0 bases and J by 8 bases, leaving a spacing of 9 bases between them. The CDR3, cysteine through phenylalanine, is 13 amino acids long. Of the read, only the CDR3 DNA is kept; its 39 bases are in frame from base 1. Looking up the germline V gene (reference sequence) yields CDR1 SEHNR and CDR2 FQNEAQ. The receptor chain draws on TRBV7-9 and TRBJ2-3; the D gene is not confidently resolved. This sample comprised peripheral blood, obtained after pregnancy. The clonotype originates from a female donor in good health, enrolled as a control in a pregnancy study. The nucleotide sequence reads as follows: TGTGCCAGCAGCTTAGCACCCGCGATTACGCAGTATTTT. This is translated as CASSLAPAITQYF.